This TCR beta chain was recorded in a study of blood T cell repertoires in COVID-19. Study in general: Acute and convalescent COVID-19 samples came from the United States, Italy and Spain. Nucleic acid was either cDNA or gDNA, and it came from T cells, B-cell-depleted T cells, or PBMCs.

As handled by the study authors: From reference gene primer amplification, estimates of nucleated cell counts were derived. Assay: immunoSEQ multiplex PCR; the TCRdb copy retains only in-frame clones and omits some. V, J and clone size are taken as reported in that table, and D and trimming were inferred from the DNA itself. This sample yields fewer than 150,000 clones, of which 65% to 90% are seen a single time; 2.5% to 3.5% belongs to the top ten. V was trimmed by 6 bases and J by 0 bases, leaving 12 bases between them. The germline V gene has CDR1 MNHEY and CDR2 SVGAGI. The CDR3 sequence is 15 residues long.

The sequencing sample was made of peripheral blood. The source of this sequence is a man over 45 with acute or convalescent COVID-19. The chain links TRBV6-5 to TRBJ1-5; D might be TRBD1 (5 bases). This chain's CDR3 is CASSPREGSNQPQHF. As DNA, the CDR3 is TGTGCCAGCAGCCCCAGGGAGGGTAGCAATCAGCCCCAGCATTTT.